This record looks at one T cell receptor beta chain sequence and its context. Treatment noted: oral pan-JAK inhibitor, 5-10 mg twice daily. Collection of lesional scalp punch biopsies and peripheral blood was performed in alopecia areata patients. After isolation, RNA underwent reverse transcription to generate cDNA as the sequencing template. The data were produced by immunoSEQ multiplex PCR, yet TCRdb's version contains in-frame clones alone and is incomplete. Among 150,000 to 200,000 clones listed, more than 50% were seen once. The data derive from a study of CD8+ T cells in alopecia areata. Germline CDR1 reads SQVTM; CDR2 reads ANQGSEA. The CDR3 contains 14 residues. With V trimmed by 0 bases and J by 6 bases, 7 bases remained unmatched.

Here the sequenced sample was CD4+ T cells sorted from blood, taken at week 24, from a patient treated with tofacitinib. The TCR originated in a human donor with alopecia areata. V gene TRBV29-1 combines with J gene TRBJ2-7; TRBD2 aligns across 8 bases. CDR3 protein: CSVEDGAGGREQYF. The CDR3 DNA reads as TGCAGCGTTGAAGATGGGGCGGGGGGCCGCGAGCAGTACTTC.